In this sample, the clone carrying this TCR beta chain turned up many times. Its antigen is not known. This sample is part of a study of T cells in Graves' hyperthyroidism and ophthalmopathy. Notes on the study in general: Among thyroid clonotypes expanded above 0.001, most also appeared in blood.

Regions amplified from RNA transcripts were the TCR beta CDR3 regions. HTBI primers drove first-round RT-PCR of the TCR CDR3. TCRdb reprocessed the multiplex PCR reads with MiXCR, giving one entry per CDR3 protein. The sample carries almost 600,000 distinct CDR3 sequences, around 13% recorded once. Before ophthalmopathy appeared, progressors gave blood at initial hyperthyroidism diagnosis. CDR3 size: 15 residues. CDR1 is MNHNS and CDR2 is SASEGT in the germline V gene. Germline trimming cut 6 bases from V and 2 bases from J; bases unmatched to any gene: 4. Sequencing input: blood. This clonotype was sampled from a woman younger than 45 with Graves' hyperthyroidism that later progressed to Graves' ophthalmopathy. The rearrangement uses TRBV6-1 and TRBJ2-1; 10 positions match TRBD2. The CDR3 sequence is CASRLTSGPYNEQFF. As DNA, the CDR3 is TGTGCCAGCAGACTGACTAGCGGGCCCTACAATGAGCAGTTCTTC.